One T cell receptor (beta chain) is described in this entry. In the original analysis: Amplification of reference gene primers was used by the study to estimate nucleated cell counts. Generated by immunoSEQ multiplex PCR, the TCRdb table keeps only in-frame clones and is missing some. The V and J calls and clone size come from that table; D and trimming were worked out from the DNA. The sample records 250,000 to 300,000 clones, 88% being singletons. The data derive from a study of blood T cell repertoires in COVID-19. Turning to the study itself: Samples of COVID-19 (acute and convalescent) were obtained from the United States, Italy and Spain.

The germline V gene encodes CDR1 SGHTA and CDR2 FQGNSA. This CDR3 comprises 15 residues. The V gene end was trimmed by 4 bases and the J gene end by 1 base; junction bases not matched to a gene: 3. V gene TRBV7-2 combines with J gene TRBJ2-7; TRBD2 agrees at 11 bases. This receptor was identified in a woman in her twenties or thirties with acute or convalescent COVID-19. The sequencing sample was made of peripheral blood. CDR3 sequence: CASSSRLAGSYEQYF. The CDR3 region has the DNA TGTGCCAGCAGCTCCCGACTAGCGGGGTCCTACGAGCAGTACTTC.